This T cell receptor beta chain was sequenced during a study of immune evolution from preneoplasia to lung adenocarcinoma. Sequencing was performed with immunoSEQ multiplex PCR; in TCRdb, only in-frame clones are kept and a portion is missing. Of several thousand clones detected, over 65% appear once; the ten largest clones hold 6.5% to 8%. Patients had resection in Japan or China between the mid-2010s and the late 2010s. The source of this sequence is a person aged 60-79 years with lung adenocarcinoma. Sequencing was carried out using FFPE adjacent normal lung tissue.

Here the CDR3 DNA reads TGTGCCAGCAGTTTGGGACTAGCTAGGAACACCGGGGAGCTGTTTTTT. Encoded protein: CASSLGLARNTGELFF. The chain recombines TRBV28 with TRBJ2-2, with 9 bases aligning to TRBD2. The CDR3 runs to 16 residues. Germline V gene data show CDR1 as MDHEN and CDR2 as SYDVKM. The J segment lost 1 base and the V segment lost 3 bases, leaving 3 bases of the junction unmatched.